The next 30 T cell receptor beta chains were all read from a single sample in a study of T-cell memory formation after mild COVID-19 (dated by TCRdb to about 2021). Library construction relied on 5' RACE. Instrument on record: Illumina NovaSeq 6000. The raw public reads went through TCRdb reprocessing: fastp at Q25, MiXCR clone calling, in-frame beta chains kept. Each CDR3 protein gets just one entry, which takes the most common genes and DNA from the rows behind it. Recorded for this sample are 30,000 to 50,000 distinct CDR3 sequences; about 6% of them occurred a single time. Jointly, the top ten make up 0.7% to 0.85% of the sample. The material sequenced was PBMCs or a T cell subset sorted from them (not recorded which). The receptors were gathered from an adult who had mild COVID-19 (a few samples of this study predate the infection). The sample titles of this study are shuffled in the database, so cell type and time point are left out.

This clonotype has ten or more counts. The chain combines TRBV11-2 with TRBJ2-3, with D unclear. Germline V gene data show CDR1 as SGHAT and CDR2 as FQNNGV. V dropped 2 bases and J dropped 9 bases, with 6 bases sitting between them. The CDR3 consists of 11 residues. The CDR3 bases are TGTGCCAGCAGCTTAACGTCCACGCAGTATTTT. Its translation: CASSLTSTQYF.

This clonotype showed up just a few times. The rearrangement links TRBV11-2 to TRBJ2-5, with TRBD2 identical over 7 bases. The ends lost 4 bases at V and 6 bases at J; junction bases unmatched: 26. This CDR3 contains 20 residues. The V gene's germline CDR1 is SGHAT and CDR2 FQNNGV. CDR3 residues: CASSSLRDYHPARLEKTQYF. Here the CDR3 DNA reads TGTGCCAGCAGCTCGTTAAGGGACTACCACCCGGCGAGGCTCGAAAAGACCCAGTACTTC.

The table lists this clonotype with many counts. The gene calls are TRBV6-2 or TRBV6-3 and TRBJ2-7; D might be TRBD2 (6 bases). Germline V lookup: CDR1 MNHEY, CDR2 SVGEGT. The CDR3 loop spans 14 amino acids. V was pared by 0 bases and J by 3 bases, with 9 bases between. The CDR3 DNA reads TGTGCCAGCAGTTACTCGGGACTGGTCTACGAGCAGTACTTC. Protein product: CASSYSGLVYEQYF.

This clonotype was counted at least ten times. This sequence joins TRBV7-9 and TRBJ2-3; 7 bases line up with TRBD1. The CDR3 has 14 amino acids. Germline V gene data show CDR1 as SEHNR and CDR2 as FQNEAQ (reference sequence). The junction had 4 bases not matched to a gene; V was cut back by 5 bases and J by 2 bases. CDR3 DNA: TGTGCCAGCAGCCCGGGACAGATCACAGATACGCAGTATTTT. It codes for CASSPGQITDTQYF.

This clonotype has a count of ten or more. The chain recombines TRBV7-9 with TRBJ2-3, with 10 bases that match TRBD2. Looked up from germline, CDR1 is SEHNR and CDR2 is FQNEAQ (reference sequence). This CDR3 is built from 15 residues. Losses at the gene ends were 6 bases for V and 2 bases for J; bases not matched to a gene: 5. CDR3 bases: TGTGCCAGCAGTCTCCTAGCGGGGGCCACAGATACGCAGTATTTT. Amino acid sequence: CASSLLAGATDTQYF.

This clonotype turned up a few times. The chain carries TRBV10-3 and TRBJ1-3, with D tentatively TRBD1 (6 bases). Trimming removed 0 bases from V and 0 bases from J, with 9 bases in between. The CDR3 is made up of 16 amino acids. The germline CDR1 and CDR2 sequences are ENHRY and SYGVKD. CDR3 loop: CAISESGQSSGNTIYF. The CDR3, as DNA: TGTGCCATCAGTGAGTCCGGACAGAGCTCTGGAAACACCATATATTTT.

In its sample, this clonotype was seen a few times. The J gene is TRBJ2-1, the V gene TRBV11-2; D is perhaps TRBD1 (6 bases). The CDR3 sequence is 14 residues long. Germline V lookup: CDR1 SGHAT, CDR2 FQNNGV. Trimming shortened V by 4 bases and J by 8 bases, and 15 bases separated the two germline ends. CDR3 protein: CASSSPQGRYEQFF. In DNA, the CDR3 is TGTGCCAGCAGCTCGCCACAGGGTAGGTATGAGCAGTTCTTC. Complete variable domain (other parts from reference TRBV11-2 and TRBJ2-1): EAGVAQSPRYKIIEKRQSVAFWCNPISGHATLYWYQQILGQGPKLLIQFQNNGVVDDSQLPKDRFSAERLKGVDSTLKIQPAKLEDSAVYLCASSSPQGRYEQFFGPGTRLTVL.

V is TRBV6-2 or TRBV6-3 and J is TRBJ2-7; the D is unclear. Germline CDR1 reads MNHEY; CDR2 reads SVGEGT. The CDR3 totals 11 residues. V was clipped by 5 bases and J by 2 bases, with 4 bases between them. CDR3 DNA sequence: TGTGCCAGCAGTCAAACCTACGAGCAGTACTTC. Translating gives CASSQTYEQYF.

V usage is TRBV4-2 and J usage is TRBJ2-5, with D unresolved. The V gene's germline CDR1 is LGHNA and CDR2 YNFKEQ. V was pared by 1 base and J by 3 bases, with 9 bases between. The CDR3 covers 14 residues. This CDR3 reads CASSQAVGEETQYF. The CDR3 nucleotides read TGTGCCAGCAGCCAAGCCGTGGGCGAAGAGACCCAGTACTTC.

This clonotype was recorded many times. This chain links TRBV15 with TRBJ2-1; D is unclear. The CDR3 runs to 14 residues. The V end lost 1 base, the J end lost 3 bases, and 7 bases lay between the germline ends. The V gene's germline CDR1 is LNHNV and CDR2 YYDKDF (reference sequence). CDR3 sequence: CATSRAGSYNEQFF. As DNA, the CDR3 is TGTGCCACCAGCAGAGCCGGCAGCTACAATGAGCAGTTCTTC.

This clonotype was counted many times. The chain joins TRBV3-1 to TRBJ2-7, with 14 bases that match TRBD2. V lost 4 bases and J lost 0; bases outside the gene matches: 5. Per germline, CDR1 LGHDT and CDR2 YNNKEL (reference sequence). The CDR3 consists of 17 residues. DNA for the CDR3: TGTGCCAGCAGCCGAGGACTAGCGGGAGGACGCTCCTACGAGCAGTACTTC. It is translated as CASSRGLAGGRSYEQYF.

This clonotype was picked up a small number of times. The rearrangement uses TRBV5-5 and TRBJ2-2; D perhaps matches TRBD2 (5 bases). This CDR3 is 15 amino acids long. Per germline, CDR1 SGHKS and CDR2 YYEKEE (reference sequence). V gave up 2 bases and J gave up 7 bases, with 15 bases separating them. The CDR3 nucleotides read TGTGCCAGCAGCTTAACTCACTCCCGGGGCGGGGAGCTGTTTTTT. Its protein product is CASSLTHSRGGELFF.

The chain uses TRBV12-3 or TRBV12-4 and TRBJ1-5, with a tentative D call TRBD1 (5 bases). There are 15 residues in the CDR3. Trimming took off 0 bases at V and 4 bases at J, with 10 bases between the two ends. In DNA, the CDR3 is TGTGCCAGCAGTTTAGCGCGGGGGGTTAATCAGCCCCAGCATTTT. Encoded protein: CASSLARGVNQPQHF.

This clonotype was picked up many times. V is TRBV6-5 and J is TRBJ2-7; unclear D gene. The length of the CDR3 is 13 residues. Germline V gene sequence: CDR1 MNHEY, CDR2 SVGAGI. V lost 0 bases, J lost 4 bases, and 7 bases lay in between. DNA of the CDR3: TGTGCCAGCAGTTACTCGAATCGATACGAGCAGTACTTC. This encodes CASSYSNRYEQYF.

The chain has TRBV7-6 and TRBJ1-1; D gene unclear. The CDR3 totals 13 residues. In germline, CDR1 is SGHVS, CDR2 FNYEAQ. V lost 1 base and J lost 4, with 7 bases in between. The CDR3 nucleotides read TGTGCCAGCAGCTTAGTGGGGTCCACTGAAGCTTTCTTT. Its protein product is CASSLVGSTEAFF.

Concerning this clonotype: One base away lies a much larger clone, so this may be a sequencing read error. Here the CDR3 omits its conserved ending phenylalanine or tryptophan, so a read error is the likely source. This chain links TRBV5-5 with TRBJ2-3; D remains unclear. Looked up from germline, CDR1 is SGHKS and CDR2 is YYEKEE (reference sequence). Trimming removed 3 bases at V and 4 bases at J, with 9 bases between. There are 13 residues in the CDR3. CDR3: CASSSSAADTQYI. CDR3 DNA: TGTGCCAGCAGCTCCTCAGCCGCAGATACGCAGTATATT.

This clonotype has at least ten counts. V is TRBV7-9 and J is TRBJ2-2, with TRBD2 identical over 10 bases. V was pared by 5 bases and J by 4 bases, with 7 bases of the junction left unmatched. This CDR3 region has 16 residues. Germline V gene data show CDR1 as SEHNR and CDR2 as FQNEAQ (reference sequence). The CDR3 spells CASSPTGLASTGELFF. CDR3 nucleotide sequence: TGTGCCAGCAGCCCAACGGGACTAGCGTCCACCGGGGAGCTGTTTTTT.

For the CDR3, the DNA is TGTGCCAGCAGTGAAACAGGGGGCGCTTCTGGGGCCAACGTCCTGACTTTC. Translation: CASSETGGASGANVLTF. The chain carries TRBV6-5 and TRBJ2-6; 9 bases align to TRBD1. CDR3 length: 17 residues. The J segment lost 1 base and the V segment lost 5 bases, leaving 6 bases of the junction unmatched. The germline V gene has CDR1 MNHEY and CDR2 SVGAGI.

The table lists this clonotype with a few counts. V and J are TRBV9 and TRBJ2-1; 9 nucleotides agree with TRBD2. This CDR3 has 15 amino acids. The trim removed 0 bases at V and 10 bases at J, leaving 8 bases unmatched. Germline CDR1 reads SGDLS; CDR2 reads YYNGEE. The CDR3 DNA follows: TGTGCCAGCAGCGTAGCTGGCGGGGGGGGATGGGAGCAGTTCTTC. Encoded protein: CASSVAGGGGWEQFF. The whole variable domain, filled in from reference TRBV9 and TRBJ2-1, reads DSGVTQTPKHLITATGQRVTLRCSPRSGDLSVYWYQQSLDQGLQFLIQYYNGEERAKGNILERFSAQQFPDLHSELNLSSLELGDSALYFCASSVAGGGGWEQFFGPGTRLTVL.

Many counts were recorded for this clonotype. The genes are TRBV7-2 and TRBJ2-7, with 13 bases matching TRBD2. With 4 bases clipped from V and 5 bases from J, the junction kept 2 bases outside the gene matches. There are 14 residues in the CDR3. Germline loops: CDR1 SGHTA, CDR2 FQGNSA. CDR3 amino acids: CASSSGTSGNEQYF. CDR3 coding DNA: TGTGCCAGCAGCTCCGGGACTAGCGGGAACGAGCAGTACTTC.

This clonotype is medium-sized. The chain has TRBV12-3 or TRBV12-4 and TRBJ2-7, with 9 bases fitting TRBD1. The CDR3 runs to 13 residues. The ends lost 8 bases at V and 2 bases at J; junction bases unmatched: 4. Written as DNA, the CDR3 is TGTGCCAGCCTTTGGACAGGGGCCTACGAGCAGTACTTC. It is translated as CASLWTGAYEQYF.

Only a few counts were recorded for this clonotype. The chain joins TRBV3-1 to TRBJ1-2; weak D call: TRBD1 (5 bases). The CDR3 runs 13 residues. V was clipped by 1 base and J by 5 bases, with 8 bases between them. Germline V gene data show CDR1 as LGHDT and CDR2 as YNNKEL (reference sequence). For the CDR3, the DNA is TGTGCCAGCAGCCAAGTGGGGACTTATGGCTACACCTTC. Translated, it gives CASSQVGTYGYTF.

The rearrangement joins TRBV25-1 to TRBJ2-7; 9 nucleotides line up with TRBD1. Germline trimming cut 4 bases from V and 4 bases from J; bases unmatched to any gene: 8. Germline CDR1 is MGHDK and CDR2 is SYGVNS. The CDR3 covers 15 residues. The CDR3 DNA sequence: TGTGCCAGCAGTGCAGCCGGGACAGGGATGTACGAGCAGTACTTC. This gives the protein CASSAAGTGMYEQYF.

Many counts were recorded for this clonotype. The chain is built from TRBV5-1 and TRBJ2-6, with a possible D match to TRBD2 (6 bases). CDR3 length: 16 residues. Between the trimmed V and J ends, which lost 0 bases and 2 bases, there was a span of 9 bases. Germline CDR1 and CDR2: SGHRS and YFSETQ. The chain's CDR3 is CASSLAGVAGANVLTF. CDR3 DNA: TGCGCCAGCAGCTTGGCGGGGGTTGCTGGGGCCAACGTCCTGACTTTC.

Many counts were recorded for this clonotype. This chain joins TRBV3-1 and TRBJ2-2; perhaps TRBD1 as D (7 bases). Trimming took off 4 bases at V and 5 bases at J, with 8 bases between the two ends. CDR3 length equals 13 residues. The V gene's germline CDR1 is LGHDT and CDR2 YNNKEL (reference sequence). The CDR3 nucleotides read TGTGCCAGCAGCCCAGGGGGGACCGGGGAGCTGTTTTTT. This translates into CASSPGGTGELFF.

This clonotype occurred many times. The V call is TRBV6-5, the J call TRBJ2-3, with a weak D call TRBD2 (6 bases). Germline lookup yields CDR1 MNHEY and CDR2 SVGAGI. The CDR3 covers 16 residues. Trimming stripped 0 bases from V and 0 bases from J, with 10 bases between. The CDR3 is CASSYSNGGSTDTQYF. The CDR3 DNA reads as TGTGCCAGCAGTTACTCGAACGGGGGTAGCACAGATACGCAGTATTTT.

This clonotype was seen many times. The chain couples TRBV6-2 or TRBV6-3 to TRBJ1-5; tentatively, D is TRBD1 (5 bases). CDR1 is MNHEY, CDR2 SVGEGT, per germline. The CDR3 has 16 residues. V lost 2 bases and J 2 bases, leaving 13 bases between the germline ends. This chain's CDR3 is CASSYGAGKGNQPQHF. DNA of the CDR3: TGTGCCAGCAGTTACGGGGCAGGGAAGGGCAATCAGCCCCAGCATTTT.

Many counts were recorded for this clonotype. This chain connects TRBV20-1 to TRBJ2-3, with D hard to call. CDR1 DFQATT and CDR2 SNEGSKA come from the germline V gene (reference sequence). This CDR3 contains 15 residues. V was shortened by 6 bases and J by 6 bases, with 22 bases between the two germline ends. The CDR3 loop is CSAPILGRDADTQYF. Here the CDR3 DNA reads TGCAGTGCCCCTATTCTTGGGCGAGATGCGGATACGCAGTATTTT.

This clonotype came up a few times. V gene TRBV3-1 combines with J gene TRBJ1-4; TRBD1 might be the D (6 bases). The CDR3 is made up of 18 amino acids. CDR1 and CDR2 from the germline V gene are LGHDT and YNNKEL (reference sequence). Between the trimmed V and J ends, which lost 0 bases and 0 bases, there was a span of 14 bases. The CDR3 protein is CASSQDPPRGATNEKLFF. As DNA, the CDR3 is TGTGCCAGCAGCCAAGACCCCCCCAGGGGCGCAACTAATGAAAAACTGTTTTTT.

This clonotype occurred many times. The gene calls are TRBV12-3 or TRBV12-4 and TRBJ2-7; 7 bases agree with TRBD1. V shed 4 bases and J 3 bases; nucleotides not matched to a gene: 6. There are 14 residues in the CDR3. The CDR3 bases are TGTGCCAGCAGTTACGCCGGGACAGACTACGAGCAGTACTTC. This translates into CASSYAGTDYEQYF.